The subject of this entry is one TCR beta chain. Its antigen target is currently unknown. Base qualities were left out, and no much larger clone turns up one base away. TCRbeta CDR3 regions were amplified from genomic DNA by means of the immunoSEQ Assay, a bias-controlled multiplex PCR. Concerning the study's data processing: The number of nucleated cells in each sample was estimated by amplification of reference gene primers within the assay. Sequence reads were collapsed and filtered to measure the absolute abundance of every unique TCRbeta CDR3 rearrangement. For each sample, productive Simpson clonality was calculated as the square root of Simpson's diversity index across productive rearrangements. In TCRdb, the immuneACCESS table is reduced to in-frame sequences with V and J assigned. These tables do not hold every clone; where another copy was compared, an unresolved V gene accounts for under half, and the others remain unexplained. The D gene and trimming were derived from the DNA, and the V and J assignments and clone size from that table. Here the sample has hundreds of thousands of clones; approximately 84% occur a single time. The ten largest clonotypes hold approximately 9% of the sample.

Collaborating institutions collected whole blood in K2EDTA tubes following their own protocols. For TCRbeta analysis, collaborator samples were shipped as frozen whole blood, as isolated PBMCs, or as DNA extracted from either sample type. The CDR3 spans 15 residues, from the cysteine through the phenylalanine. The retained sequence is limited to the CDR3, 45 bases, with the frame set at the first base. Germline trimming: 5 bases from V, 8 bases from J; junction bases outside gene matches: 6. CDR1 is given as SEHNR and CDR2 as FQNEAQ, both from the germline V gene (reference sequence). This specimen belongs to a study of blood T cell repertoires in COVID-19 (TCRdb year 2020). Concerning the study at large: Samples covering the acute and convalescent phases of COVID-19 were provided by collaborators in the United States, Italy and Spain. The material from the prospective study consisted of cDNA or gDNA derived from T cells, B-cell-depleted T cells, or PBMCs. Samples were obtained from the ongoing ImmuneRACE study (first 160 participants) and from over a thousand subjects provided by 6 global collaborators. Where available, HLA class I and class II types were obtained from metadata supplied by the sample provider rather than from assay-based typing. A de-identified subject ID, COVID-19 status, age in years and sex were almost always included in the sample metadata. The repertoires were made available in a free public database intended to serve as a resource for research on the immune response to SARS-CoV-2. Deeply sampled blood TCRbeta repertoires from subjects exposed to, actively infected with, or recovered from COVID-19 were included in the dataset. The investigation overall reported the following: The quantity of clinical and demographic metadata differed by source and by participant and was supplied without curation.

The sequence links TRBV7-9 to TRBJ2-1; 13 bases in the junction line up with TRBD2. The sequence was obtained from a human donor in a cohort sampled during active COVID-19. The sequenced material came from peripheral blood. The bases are TGTGCCAGCAGCCCGACTAGCGGGAGGTTCGATGAGCAGTTCTTC. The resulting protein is CASSPTSGRFDEQFF.